The 23 T cell receptor beta chains given below trace back to one sample, sequenced in a study of blood T cell repertoires in COVID-19. Profiling relied on immunoSEQ multiplex PCR, and the TCRdb table lists in-frame clones only, not all of them. The top ten hold approximately 25% of the sample, which has 65,000 to 90,000 clones, 70% to 80% seen once. The specimen was peripheral blood. These TCRs come from a man in his sixties with active or convalescent COVID-19.

A remark on this clone: Within the sample, other DNA sequences also encode this same CDR3. The rearrangement uses TRBV7-2 and TRBJ2-7; no firm D call. This CDR3 spans 11 amino acids. Trimming left V 4 bases short and J 6 bases short, with 7 bases between. Germline loops: CDR1 SGHTA, CDR2 FQGNSA. CDR3 sequence: CASSYGGEQYF. CDR3 nucleotide sequence: TGTGCCAGCAGCTACGGCGGCGAGCAGTACTTC. The complete variable domain, with remaining parts taken from reference TRBV7-2 and TRBJ2-7, reads GAGVSQSPSNKVTEKGKDVELRCDPISGHTALYWYRQSLGQGLEFLIYFQGNSAPDKSGLPSDRFSAERTGGSVSTLTIQRTQQEDSAVYLCASSYGGEQYFGPGTRLTVT.

The chain has TRBV27 and TRBJ2-4; 8 bases agree with TRBD1. Per germline, CDR1 MNHEY and CDR2 SMNVEV (reference sequence). Losses at the gene ends were 5 bases for V and 6 bases for J; bases not matched to a gene: 3. This CDR3 has 13 residues. CDR3: CASSPGGSNIQYF. The DNA of the CDR3 is TGTGCCAGCAGTCCAGGGGGCTCAAACATTCAGTACTTC.

This clone has more than one count but fewer than ten. This rearrangement joins TRBV5-4 to TRBJ2-2; tentative D call: TRBD1 (6 bases). Germline loops: CDR1 SGHNT, CDR2 YYREEE (reference sequence). The CDR3 covers 14 residues. V lost 4 bases and J lost 6, with 13 bases in between. This CDR3 is CASSTQGFPGELFF. CDR3 sequence (DNA): TGTGCCAGCAGCACACAGGGTTTTCCCGGGGAGCTGTTTTTT.

This chain links TRBV27 with TRBJ2-1; 10 bases align to TRBD2. The CDR3 length is 14 residues. Germline-derived CDR1 and CDR2 are MNHEY and SMNVEV (reference sequence). The V segment lost 3 bases and the J segment 4 bases; nucleotides outside the gene matches: 0. CDR3 in amino acids: CASSFSGGYNEQFF. In nucleotides, the CDR3 is TGTGCCAGCAGTTTTAGCGGGGGGTACAATGAGCAGTTCTTC.

This sequence joins TRBV23-1 and TRBJ1-2; the D gene is possibly TRBD1 (5 bases). TRBV23-1 belongs to the ORF category, with a function that is uncertain. CDR3 length: 14 residues. Trimming shortened V by 11 bases and J by 4 bases, and 20 bases separated the two germline ends. The CDR3 region is CAGRGRGRVYGYTF. In DNA form, the CDR3 reads TGCGCCGGAAGGGGAAGGGGCCGAGTCTATGGCTACACCTTC.

J is TRBJ1-5 and V is TRBV7-9, with unresolved D. CDR1 and CDR2 from the germline V gene are SEHNR and FQNEAQ (reference sequence). The CDR3 is made up of 15 amino acids. Deletions cut 5 bases from V and 2 bases from J, with 13 bases between. This chain's CDR3 is CASSPTEGGNQPQHF. The DNA of the CDR3 is TGTGCCAGCAGCCCCACCGAAGGAGGCAATCAGCCCCAGCATTTT. The variable domain in full, completed from reference TRBV7-9 and TRBJ1-5, reads DTGVSQNPRHKITKRGQNVTFRCDPISEHNRLYWYRQTLGQGPEFLTYFQNEAQLEKSRLLSDRFSAERPKGSFSTLEIQRTEQGDSAMYLCASSPTEGGNQPQHFGDGTRLSIL.

V is TRBV30 and J is TRBJ1-4; possibly TRBD1 for D (6 bases). The CDR3 runs 14 residues. The V gene's germline CDR1 is GTSNPN and CDR2 SVGIG (reference sequence). Trimming pared 4 bases from V and 7 bases from J, leaving 16 bases between. CDR3: CAWTGRGASEKLFF. The CDR3 coding sequence is TGTGCCTGGACCGGGCGGGGGGCGTCTGAAAAACTGTTTTTT.

The rearrangement links TRBV6-6 to TRBJ1-4; 7 bases line up with TRBD1. V dropped 6 bases and J dropped 6; count of bases not matched to a gene: 16. CDR3 length equals 17 residues. Per germline, CDR1 MNHNY and CDR2 SVGAGI (reference sequence). This CDR3 is CASSRKTIRDRHEKLFF. The CDR3 DNA reads as TGTGCCAGCAGCCGAAAGACGATCAGGGACAGACATGAAAAACTGTTTTTT.

The chain carries TRBV6-2 or TRBV6-3 and TRBJ1-2; the match to TRBD1 covers 7 bases. CDR1 MNHEY and CDR2 SVGEGT come from the germline V gene. The CDR3 sequence is 15 residues long. Unmatched junction bases numbered 6, after V lost 2 bases and J lost 3 bases. CDR3 DNA sequence: TGTGCCAGCAGTTACGGTCAGGGGGAGGACTATGGCTACACCTTC. Its translation is CASSYGQGEDYGYTF.

V is TRBV3-1 (or the pseudogene TRBV3-2) and J is TRBJ2-5; TRBD2 might be the D (5 bases). This CDR3 has 11 residues. Germline lookup yields CDR1 LGHDT and CDR2 YNNKEL (reference sequence). V gave up 1 base and J gave up 10 bases, with 7 bases separating them. The CDR3 protein is CASSQVGSQYF. As DNA, the CDR3 is TGTGCCAGCAGCCAAGTGGGGAGCCAGTACTTC.

The V and J genes are TRBV2 and TRBJ1-4; D uncertain. CDR3 length: 15 amino acids. V dropped 7 bases and J dropped 4 bases, with 16 bases sitting between them. CDR1 and CDR2 (germline): SNHLY, FYNNEI. The CDR3 bases are TGTGCCAGCAAGTCCGCGGGCCTCTTTAATGAAAAACTGTTTTTT. Translated, it gives CASKSAGLFNEKLFF.

The chain recombines TRBV7-6 with TRBJ2-5, with D possibly being TRBD2 (5 bases). This CDR3 is built from 17 residues. Trimming shortened V by 2 bases and J by 3 bases, and 19 bases separated the two germline ends. Germline V gene data show CDR1 as SGHVS and CDR2 as FNYEAQ. CDR3 protein: CASSLSRIDQLEETQYF. The CDR3, as DNA: TGTGCCAGCAGCTTAAGCCGTATCGACCAACTAGAAGAGACCCAGTACTTC.

This clone was seen a handful of times. The chain combines TRBV6-1 with TRBJ1-5, with D perhaps matching TRBD1 (6 bases). This CDR3 region has 14 residues. V lost 2 bases and J 1 base, leaving 6 bases between the germline ends. The germline V gene encodes CDR1 MNHNS and CDR2 SASEGT. CDR3 coding DNA: TGTGCCAGCAGTGAACAGGGGAGCAATCAGCCCCAGCATTTT. This sequence encodes CASSEQGSNQPQHF.

This chain connects TRBV28 to TRBJ2-2, with D possibly TRBD2 on 6 matching bases. Germline V gene lookup returns CDR1 MDHEN and CDR2 SYDVKM. This CDR3 has 16 residues. V gave up 2 bases and J gave up 1 base, with 11 bases separating them. The CDR3 reads CASSLGGTGNTGELFF. Here the CDR3 DNA reads TGTGCCAGCAGTTTAGGCGGGACGGGGAACACCGGGGAGCTGTTTTTT.

The V call is TRBV10-3, the J call TRBJ2-3; the match to TRBD1 covers 10 bases. The CDR3 covers 16 residues. The trim removed 8 bases at V and 2 bases at J, leaving 10 bases unmatched. Looked up from germline, CDR1 is ENHRY and CDR2 is SYGVKD. The CDR3 here is CAIGDRDRGVTDTQYF. CDR3 nucleotides: TGTGCCATCGGGGACCGGGACAGGGGTGTCACAGATACGCAGTATTTT.

This clone was counted once. The chain employs TRBV9 and TRBJ1-6; TRBD1 aligns across 7 bases. Trimming at V came to 4 bases and at J to 8 bases, leaving 9 bases not matched to a gene. CDR3 length equals 15 residues. Germline lookup yields CDR1 SGDLS and CDR2 YYNGEE. CDR3 residues: CASSLRQGEDSPLHF. In DNA form, the CDR3 reads TGTGCCAGCAGCCTCCGACAGGGAGAGGATTCACCCCTCCACTTT.

This chain's CDR3 is CASTGRFMNTEAFF. CDR3 coding DNA: TGTGCCAGTACAGGGAGATTCATGAACACTGAAGCTTTCTTT. The J gene is TRBJ1-1, the V gene TRBV6-5, with a weak D call TRBD1 (6 bases). This CDR3 has 14 amino acids. Germline V gene data show CDR1 as MNHEY and CDR2 as SVGAGI. V dropped 9 bases and J dropped 0 bases, with 14 bases sitting between them.

The rearrangement uses TRBV11-2 and TRBJ1-3; D unclear. The CDR3 spans 13 residues. Deletions cut 5 bases from V and 0 bases from J, with 5 bases between. The germline CDR1 and CDR2 sequences are SGHAT and FQNNGV. For the CDR3, the DNA is TGTGCCAGCAGCCCACTCTCTGGAAACACCATATATTTT. Protein product: CASSPLSGNTIYF.

On this clone itself: The same CDR3 also results from other DNA sequences found in this sample. This rearrangement joins TRBV5-1 to TRBJ1-5; D is possibly TRBD1 (5 bases). The CDR3 contains 14 residues. V was trimmed by 1 base and J by 5 bases, leaving 10 bases between them. Germline lookup yields CDR1 SGHRS and CDR2 YFSETQ. This CDR3 is CASSLYTGDQPQHF. The DNA for the CDR3 is TGCGCCAGCAGCTTGTACACAGGAGATCAGCCCCAGCATTTT.

The rearrangement joins TRBV7-2 to TRBJ2-3, with 11 bases that match TRBD2. The CDR3 is made up of 16 amino acids. The V and J ends lost 2 bases and 5 bases, in that order; junction bases with no gene match: 6. Per the germline V gene, CDR1 is SGHTA and CDR2 is FQGNSA. CDR3 amino acids: CASSLTSGGGLDTQYF. The CDR3 coding sequence is TGTGCCAGCAGCTTAACTAGCGGGGGAGGGCTAGATACGCAGTATTTT. Variable domain in full (rest from reference TRBV7-2 and TRBJ2-3): GAGVSQSPSNKVTEKGKDVELRCDPISGHTALYWYRQSLGQGLEFLIYFQGNSAPDKSGLPSDRFSAERTGGSVSTLTIQRTQQEDSAVYLCASSLTSGGGLDTQYFGPGTRLTVL.

The V and J genes are TRBV4-1 and TRBJ1-5; tentative D call: TRBD1 (6 bases). The CDR3 consists of 17 residues. V lost 0 bases to trimming and J lost 3 bases, with 15 bases between them. Germline CDR1 is MGHRA and CDR2 is YSYEKL. The CDR3 reads CASSQDQARGINQPQHF. The CDR3 DNA reads TGCGCCAGCAGCCAAGATCAGGCCAGGGGCATCAATCAGCCCCAGCATTTT.

This clone was recorded once. The genes are TRBV18 and TRBJ2-1; no clear D gene. CDR1 KGHSH and CDR2 LQKENI come from the germline V gene. The CDR3 consists of 14 residues. V was trimmed by 0 bases and J by 2 bases, leaving 5 bases between them. The CDR3 DNA reads as TGTGCCAGCTCACCACCCAGTACCTACAATGAGCAGTTCTTC. It yields the protein CASSPPSTYNEQFF.

The table lists this clone with a count of one. The CDR3 region has the DNA TGTGCCAGCAGCTTGGAAGGGGGCATTAACTATGGCTACACCTTC. The encoded protein is CASSLEGGINYGYTF. The rearrangement uses TRBV7-9 and TRBJ1-2, with 7 bases fitting TRBD1. V was pared by 3 bases and J by 1 base, with 5 bases of the junction left unmatched. Germline values: CDR1 SEHNR, CDR2 FQNEAQ (reference sequence). The CDR3 is made up of 15 amino acids.